These 2 T cell receptor beta chains came from one sample sequenced in a study of control samples from healthy donors and cancer patients. The repertoire was sequenced with immunoSEQ multiplex PCR; TCRdb's copy has only in-frame clones and lacks some. The sample carries 190,000 or so clones, around 93% recorded once. Source material: blood. Receptors were obtained from a man between 18 and 29 years old in good health.

This chain links TRBV12-3 or TRBV12-4 with TRBJ2-7; tentatively, D is TRBD1 (5 bases). The CDR3 contains 13 residues. V lost 3 bases and J 1 base, leaving 7 bases between the germline ends. The CDR3 loop reads CASSFTGSYEQYF. CDR3 DNA: TGTGCCAGCAGTTTTACAGGATCCTACGAGCAGTACTTC.

The chain links TRBV18 to TRBJ1-5; 8 nucleotides line up with TRBD1. Germline CDR1 reads KGHSH; CDR2 reads LQKENI. J was trimmed by 5 bases and V by 4 bases; bases with no gene match: 7. The CDR3 loop spans 15 amino acids. CDR3 amino acids: CASSRTGGGDQPQHF. CDR3 nucleotide sequence: TGTGCCAGCTCACGAACAGGGGGGGGCGATCAGCCCCAGCATTTT.